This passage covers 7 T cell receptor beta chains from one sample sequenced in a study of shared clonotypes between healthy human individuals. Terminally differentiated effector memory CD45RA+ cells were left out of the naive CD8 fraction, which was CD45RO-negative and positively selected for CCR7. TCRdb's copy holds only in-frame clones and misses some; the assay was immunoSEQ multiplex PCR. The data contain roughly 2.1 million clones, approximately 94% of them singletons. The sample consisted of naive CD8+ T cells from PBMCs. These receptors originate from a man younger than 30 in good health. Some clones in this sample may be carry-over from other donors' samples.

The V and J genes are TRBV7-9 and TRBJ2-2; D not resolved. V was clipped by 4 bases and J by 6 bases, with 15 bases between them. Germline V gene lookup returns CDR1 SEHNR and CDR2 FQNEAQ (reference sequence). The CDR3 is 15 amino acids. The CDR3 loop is CASSSQSSAAGELFF. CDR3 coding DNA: TGTGCCAGCAGCTCGCAATCCTCGGCAGCCGGGGAGCTGTTTTTT. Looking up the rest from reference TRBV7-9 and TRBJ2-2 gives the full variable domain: DTGVSQNPRHKITKRGQNVTFRCDPISEHNRLYWYRQTLGQGPEFLTYFQNEAQLEKSRLLSDRFSAERPKGSFSTLEIQRTEQGDSAMYLCASSSQSSAAGELFFGEGSRLTVL.

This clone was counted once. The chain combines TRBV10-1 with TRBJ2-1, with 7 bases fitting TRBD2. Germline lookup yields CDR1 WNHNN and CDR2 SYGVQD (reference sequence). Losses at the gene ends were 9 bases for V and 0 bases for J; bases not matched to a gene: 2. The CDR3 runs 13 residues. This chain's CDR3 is CASGGSSYNEQFF. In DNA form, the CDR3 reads TGCGCCAGTGGCGGGAGCTCCTACAATGAGCAGTTCTTC.

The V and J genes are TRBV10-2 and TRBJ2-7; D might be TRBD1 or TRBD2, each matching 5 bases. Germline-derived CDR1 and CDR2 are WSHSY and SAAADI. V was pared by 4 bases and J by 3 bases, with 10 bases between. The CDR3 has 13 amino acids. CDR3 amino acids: CASSAGDRYEQYF. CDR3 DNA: TGCGCCAGCAGTGCCGGGGACCGCTACGAGCAGTACTTC.

The CDR3 DNA reads as TGTGCCAGCAGCTTCGGACAGGGCGCTGAAGCTTTCTTT. Amino acid sequence: CASSFGQGAEAFF. The J gene is TRBJ1-1, the V gene TRBV13; TRBD1 aligns across 8 bases. From germline, CDR1 is PRHDT and CDR2 FYEKMQ (reference sequence). The CDR3 is made up of 13 amino acids. V lost 3 bases to trimming and J lost 6 bases; unmatched junction nucleotides: 3.

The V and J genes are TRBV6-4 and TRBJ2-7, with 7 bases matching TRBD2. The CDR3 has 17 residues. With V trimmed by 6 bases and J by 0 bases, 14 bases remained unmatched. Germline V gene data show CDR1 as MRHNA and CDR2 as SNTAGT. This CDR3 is CASRHRALASDSYEQYF. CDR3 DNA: TGTGCCAGCAGGCACCGGGCACTAGCGTCCGACTCCTACGAGCAGTACTTC.

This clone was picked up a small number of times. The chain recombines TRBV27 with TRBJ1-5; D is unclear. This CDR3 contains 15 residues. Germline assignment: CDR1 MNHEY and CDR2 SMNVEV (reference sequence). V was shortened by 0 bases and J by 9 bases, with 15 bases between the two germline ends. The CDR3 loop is CASSLSDPLGTPQHF. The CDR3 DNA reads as TGTGCCAGCAGTTTATCGGACCCCTTGGGAACGCCCCAGCATTTT.

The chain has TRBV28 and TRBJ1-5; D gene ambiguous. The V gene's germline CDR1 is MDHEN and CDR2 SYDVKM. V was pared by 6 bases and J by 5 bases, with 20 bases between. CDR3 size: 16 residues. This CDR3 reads CASSLIRGVSHQPQHF. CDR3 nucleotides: TGTGCCAGCAGCCTTATCCGGGGAGTTTCTCATCAGCCCCAGCATTTT.